Below are 4 T cell receptor beta chains sequenced from a single sample in a study of molecular identifiers for immune sequencing clone quantification. TCRdb re-analysed the PCR reads in MiXCR, keeping a single row per CDR3 protein. Of roughly 65,000 distinct CDR3 sequences in the sample, roughly 17% were seen once. What was sequenced was naive CD8+ T cells from blood, with Jurkat cell RNA spiked in. Documented subset: FACS-sorted CD8+CD4-CCR7+CD45RA+ naive T cells. The receptor set was obtained from a human donor in good health. Some libraries in this study had Jurkat cell RNA spiked in.

This clonotype showed up many times. The chain carries TRBV29-1 and TRBJ2-1, with TRBD2 matching over 8 bases. The CDR3 is made up of 14 amino acids. Trimming took 6 bases from V and 6 from J; bases not matched to a gene: 10. Germline V CDR1 and CDR2: SQVTM, ANQGSEA. The CDR3 loop reads CSVVAGPPGNEQFF. The DNA for the CDR3 is TGCAGCGTCGTAGCGGGACCCCCAGGCAATGAGCAGTTCTTC.

The count of this clonotype is one. The final CDR3 position lacks the conserved phenylalanine or tryptophan, pointing to a likely read error. No DNA is shown, since the ends of the CDR3 on it are uncertain; the CDR3 is the one TCRdb lists. The chain carries TRBV29-1 and TRBJ2-7; the table's D gene call, TRBD1, was not cross checked with the DNA. The germline CDR1 and CDR2 sequences are SQVTM and ANQGSEA. The CDR3 has 16 amino acids, counting both end residues. The CDR3 is CSVEDRAGSSHYEQHL.

The chain recombines TRBV29-1 with TRBJ2-1, with 9 bases that match TRBD2. V was clipped by 0 bases and J by 2 bases; unmatched bases: 5. CDR3 length equals 16 residues. CDR1 and CDR2 (germline): SQVTM, ANQGSEA. Here the CDR3 reads CSVEDAGGRAYNEQFF. The CDR3, as DNA: TGCAGCGTTGAAGATGCTGGCGGGAGGGCCTACAATGAGCAGTTCTTC.

In its sample, this clonotype was seen many times. The chain couples TRBV7-2 to TRBJ2-3; 9 nucleotides match TRBD2. J gave up 2 bases and V 3 bases, and 12 bases lay outside the gene matches. Germline values: CDR1 SGHTA, CDR2 FQGNSA. The CDR3 runs to 18 residues. CDR3 amino acids: CASSLGAGGGSLTDTQYF. The CDR3 coding sequence is TGTGCCAGCAGCTTGGGGGCGGGAGGGGGGAGTCTCACAGATACGCAGTATTTT. The variable domain in full, completed from reference TRBV7-2 and TRBJ2-3, reads GAGVSQSPSNKVTEKGKDVELRCDPISGHTALYWYRQSLGQGLEFLIYFQGNSAPDKSGLPSDRFSAERTGGSVSTLTIQRTQQEDSAVYLCASSLGAGGGSLTDTQYFGPGTRLTVL.